What follows are 32 T cell receptor beta chains derived from one specimen sequenced in a study of T cells after yellow fever vaccination. Via MiXCR, TCRdb re-called the 5' RACE reads, giving one row per CDR3 protein. The top ten clones hold approximately 18% of a sample with about 340,000 distinct CDR3 sequences, about 8.7% of them seen once. Source: PBMCs, taken on the day of the first yellow fever vaccination. All receptors derive from a man younger than 35 who received the YFV17D yellow fever vaccine.

Comments on this clonotype: Compared with germline, one end of the junction differs, possibly owing to a read error. The chain links TRBV6-5 to TRBJ1-2; D may be TRBD1 (6 bases). This CDR3 region has 15 residues. Germline values: CDR1 MNHEY, CDR2 SVGAGI. CDR3 protein: CASSYSRGKPYAYTF. The CDR3 region has the DNA TGTGCCAGCAGTTACTCGAGGGGGAAACCCTATGCCTACACCTTC.

The V gene is TRBV11-2, the J gene TRBJ1-4; D gene ambiguous. CDR3 length equals 14 residues. Germline CDR1 SGHAT, CDR2 FQNNGV. Trimming pared 7 bases from V and 2 bases from J, leaving 11 bases between. This chain's CDR3 is CASKEWVTNEKLFF. CDR3 in DNA: TGTGCCAGCAAAGAATGGGTCACTAATGAAAAACTGTTTTTT.

V and J are TRBV5-8 and TRBJ2-3; D may be TRBD1 or TRBD2 (5 bases each). Trimming took 1 base from V and 6 from J, leaving 12 bases between them. This CDR3 has 14 residues. Germline values: CDR1 SGHTS, CDR2 YDEGEE. CDR3 residues: CASSLFMGEDTQYF. The CDR3 DNA reads as TGTGCCAGCAGCTTGTTTATGGGGGAGGATACGCAGTATTTT. The whole variable domain, remainder taken from reference TRBV5-8 and TRBJ2-3, is EAGVTQSPTHLIKTRGQQATLRCSPISGHTSVYWYQQALGLGLQFLLWYDEGEERNRGNFPPRFSGRQFPNYSSELNVNALELEDSALYLCASSLFMGEDTQYFGPGTRLTVL.

This clonotype has a handful of counts. The chain couples TRBV24-1 to TRBJ1-5; 9 bases line up with TRBD1. In germline, CDR1 is KGHDR, CDR2 SFDVKD. The CDR3 loop spans 13 amino acids. The J segment lost 4 bases and the V segment lost 10 bases, leaving 4 bases of the junction unmatched. CDR3 sequence reads: CATGQGGNQPQHF. The CDR3 region has the DNA TGTGCCACGGGACAGGGAGGGAATCAGCCCCAGCATTTT.

This clonotype was seen a single time. The germline gene is not matched at one end of the junction; a read error may be the cause. The chain recombines TRBV7-9 with TRBJ1-6, with D maybe TRBD1 (6 bases). Germline V CDR1 and CDR2: SEHNR, FQNEAQ (reference sequence). This CDR3 region has 14 residues. CDR3 coding DNA: TGTGCCAGCAGCTCAGGGGACTATAATTCACCCTTCCACTTT. Translated: CASSSGDYNSPFHF.

This sequence joins TRBV6-1 and TRBJ1-2; D gene unclear. V was pared by 7 bases and J by 6 bases, with 18 bases between. The CDR3 length is 14 residues. Germline loops: CDR1 MNHNS, CDR2 SASEGT. The CDR3 DNA reads TGTGCCAGCAACCGCGCGGCTATAGGCCATGGCTACACCTTC. Translating it yields CASNRAAIGHGYTF.

The rearrangement links TRBV7-9 to TRBJ2-3; D remains ambiguous. Trimming shortened V by 4 bases and J by 5 bases, and 10 bases separated the two germline ends. From germline, CDR1 is SEHNR and CDR2 FQNEAQ (reference sequence). This CDR3 is 13 amino acids long. The CDR3 DNA is TGTGCCAGCAGCTCCCCTTTGGAAGATACGCAGTATTTT. This translates into CASSSPLEDTQYF.

The V call is TRBV18, the J call TRBJ1-5; D is ambiguous. Germline loops: CDR1 KGHSH, CDR2 LQKENI. V shed 8 bases and J shed 1 base, with 15 bases lying between them. This CDR3 has 15 residues. CDR3 sequence (DNA): TGTGCCAGCACCTACTTCCCGGGCAGCAATCAGCCCCAGCATTTT. It encodes CASTYFPGSNQPQHF.

This clonotype was found a few times. The rearrangement joins TRBV6-5 to TRBJ1-1, with 9 bases that match TRBD1. V was pared by 4 bases and J by 1 base, with 7 bases of the junction left unmatched. Germline assignment: CDR1 MNHEY and CDR2 SVGAGI. This CDR3 contains 16 residues. CDR3 sequence reads: CASSSLRQGGNTEAFF. The CDR3 region has the DNA TGTGCCAGCAGTTCCCTCCGACAGGGGGGGAACACTGAAGCTTTCTTT.

This clonotype was seen many times. This chain connects TRBV7-9 to TRBJ1-6; D gene unclear. Trimming removed 1 base at V and 8 bases at J, with 6 bases between. CDR3 size: 13 residues. Germline V gene lookup returns CDR1 SEHNR and CDR2 FQNEAQ (reference sequence). The CDR3 loop reads CASSLVEDSPLHF. The CDR3 DNA sequence: TGTGCCAGCAGCTTAGTTGAAGATTCACCCCTCCACTTT.

In its sample, this clonotype was seen a few times. This rearrangement joins TRBV12-3 or TRBV12-4 to TRBJ1-1; D unresolved. The CDR3 runs 12 residues. V lost 2 bases and J 8 bases, leaving 9 bases between the germline ends. CDR3 in DNA: TGTGCCAGCAGTTTATTAGCGGGAGAAGCTTTCTTT. This sequence encodes CASSLLAGEAFF.

This clonotype has a handful of counts. CDR3 protein: CASTLVSGPYEQYF. The CDR3 region has the DNA TGTGCCAGCACCCTAGTGAGCGGTCCCTACGAGCAGTACTTC. The rearrangement links TRBV7-9 to TRBJ2-7; D might be TRBD2 (5 bases). From germline, CDR1 is SEHNR and CDR2 FQNEAQ (reference sequence). The CDR3 covers 14 residues. V lost 7 bases, J lost 2 bases, and 15 bases lay in between.

The chain joins TRBV4-2 to TRBJ1-3; weak D call: TRBD1 (6 bases). Germline CDR1 is LGHNA and CDR2 is YNFKEQ. V was pared by 4 bases and J by 0 bases, with 7 bases between. The CDR3 spans 14 residues. As DNA, the CDR3 is TGTGCCAGCAGCCGGACAGACTCTGGAAACACCATATATTTT. Translation gives CASSRTDSGNTIYF.

The V gene is TRBV7-9, the J gene TRBJ2-3, with D unresolved. V lost 6 bases and J lost 2, with 18 bases in between. CDR1 and CDR2 from the germline V gene are SEHNR and FQNEAQ (reference sequence). The CDR3 has 16 amino acids. CDR3 sequence reads: CASSWFRRRFTDTQYF. In DNA form, the CDR3 reads TGTGCCAGCAGTTGGTTCCGACGGCGATTCACAGATACGCAGTATTTT.

This clonotype was counted only a few times. This chain joins TRBV19 and TRBJ1-2; possibly TRBD1 for D (5 bases). The CDR3 spans 14 residues. Germline assignment: CDR1 LNHDA and CDR2 SQIVND (reference sequence). Trimming left V 7 bases short and J 4 bases short, with 16 bases between. CDR3 nucleotide sequence: TGTGCCAGTACGACTGGGGCCGGGGGCTATGGCTACACCTTC. Translating it yields CASTTGAGGYGYTF. The full variable domain, its missing parts supplied by reference TRBV19 and TRBJ1-2, is DGGITQSPKYLFRKEGQNVTLSCEQNLNHDAMYWYRQDPGQGLRLIYYSQIVNDFQKGDIAEGYSVSREKKESFPLTVTSAQKNPTAFYLCASTTGAGGYGYTFGSGTRLTVV.

Worth noting for this clonotype: Germline and junction disagree at one end, which may indicate a read error. The CDR3 loop is CASNELPAGPYNSPLHF. The CDR3 DNA is TGTGCCAGCAATGAACTTCCGGCAGGGCCCTATAATTCACCCCTCCACTTT. The rearrangement uses TRBV6-1 and TRBJ1-6, with D possibly matching TRBD1 (5 bases). Germline CDR1 MNHNS, CDR2 SASEGT. This CDR3 is 17 amino acids long.

The chain is built from TRBV19 and TRBJ2-7; D possibly matches TRBD1 or TRBD2 (7 bases each). V was shortened by 10 bases and J by 4 bases, with 20 bases between the two germline ends. The CDR3 loop spans 14 amino acids. Germline loops: CDR1 LNHDA, CDR2 SQIVND (reference sequence). The CDR3 DNA follows: TGTGCCACCAAGGGAGGGACAGACTTATACGAGCAGTACTTC. As protein: CATKGGTDLYEQYF.

In this sample, this clonotype turned up a few times. The genes are TRBV7-3 and TRBJ2-1; D is perhaps TRBD1 or TRBD2 (6 bases each). CDR3 length equals 13 residues. Trimming shortened V by 5 bases and J by 5 bases, and 10 bases separated the two germline ends. Germline V gene lookup returns CDR1 SGHTA and CDR2 FQGTGA. The CDR3 is CASSPGANNEQFF. CDR3 nucleotide sequence: TGTGCCAGCAGCCCGGGGGCAAACAATGAGCAGTTCTTC.

In its sample, this clonotype was seen a few times. The chain employs TRBV15 and TRBJ1-5; TRBD1 matches at 9 bases. The CDR3 runs to 19 residues. V dropped 1 base and J dropped 3; count of bases not matched to a gene: 13. From germline, CDR1 is LNHNV and CDR2 YYDKDF (reference sequence). CDR3 sequence: CATSRGQGEINPPNQPQHF. For the CDR3, the DNA is TGTGCCACCAGCAGAGGACAGGGGGAGATTAATCCTCCCAATCAGCCCCAGCATTTT.

The gene calls are TRBV4-3 and TRBJ1-5; no definite D call. Germline loops: CDR1 LGHNA, CDR2 YSLEER. V was shortened by 0 bases and J by 7 bases, with 10 bases between the two germline ends. This CDR3 has 14 residues. DNA of the CDR3: TGCGCCAGCAGCCAAGATAAGGGAAGACAGCCCCAGCATTTT. It encodes CASSQDKGRQPQHF.

This clonotype was recorded at least ten times. This chain connects TRBV28 to TRBJ2-1; D is perhaps TRBD2 (5 bases). CDR1 and CDR2 (germline): MDHEN, SYDVKM. V lost 5 bases, J lost 9 bases, and 11 bases lay in between. There are 12 residues in the CDR3. DNA of the CDR3: TGTGCCAGCAGTACCCTCCGGGGTGAGCAGTTCTTC. Protein sequence: CASSTLRGEQFF.

This sequence joins TRBV7-9 and TRBJ2-7; D remains unclear. Per germline, CDR1 SEHNR and CDR2 FQNEAQ (reference sequence). This CDR3 comprises 13 residues. The germline V and J ends were trimmed by 2 bases and 6 bases, with 11 bases remaining between them. The CDR3 DNA follows: TGTGCCAGCAGCTTACCAGTCGTTGGCGAGCAGTACTTC. Its translation: CASSLPVVGEQYF. The complete variable domain, with remaining parts taken from reference TRBV7-9 and TRBJ2-7, reads DTGVSQNPRHKITKRGQNVTFRCDPISEHNRLYWYRQTLGQGPEFLTYFQNEAQLEKSRLLSDRFSAERPKGSFSTLEIQRTEQGDSAMYLCASSLPVVGEQYFGPGTRLTVT.

In this sample, this clonotype turned up a few times. V and J are TRBV27 and TRBJ1-2; TRBD1 aligns across 7 bases. Germline CDR1 and CDR2: MNHEY and SMNVEV (reference sequence). Trimming removed 5 bases from V and 8 bases from J; junction bases left unmatched: 11. CDR3 size: 14 residues. The CDR3, as DNA: TGTGCCAGCAGTCCCGGACCAGGGACAGCAGGCTACACCTTC. The encoded protein is CASSPGPGTAGYTF.

This clonotype appeared a few times. This chain links TRBV5-1 with TRBJ2-7; tentatively, D is TRBD2 (5 bases). Germline V gene sequence: CDR1 SGHRS, CDR2 YFSETQ. This CDR3 is 14 amino acids long. V dropped 0 bases and J dropped 6 bases, with 13 bases sitting between them. The CDR3 protein is CASSLGASWSEQYV. CDR3 DNA sequence: TGCGCCAGCAGCTTGGGGGCTAGCTGGTCCGAGCAGTACGTC.

The chain is built from TRBV7-9 and TRBJ2-3; D is perhaps TRBD2 (5 bases). The V gene lost 1 base and the J gene lost 4 bases, with 18 bases spanning the gap. This CDR3 has 17 residues. Germline values: CDR1 SEHNR, CDR2 FQNEAQ (reference sequence). The CDR3 sequence is CASSLVTSSNGADTQYF. The CDR3 DNA is TGTGCCAGCAGCTTAGTAACCTCTTCGAACGGGGCAGATACGCAGTATTTT.

The chain recombines TRBV4-1 with TRBJ1-5, with 10 bases identical to TRBD1. The junction had 7 bases not matched to a gene; V was cut back by 1 base and J by 4 bases. This CDR3 spans 17 amino acids. The germline V gene has CDR1 MGHRA and CDR2 YSYEKL. Here the CDR3 DNA reads TGCGCCAGCAGCCAAGCCCTAGGACAGGGGGGAAATCAGCCCCAGCATTTT. The encoded protein is CASSQALGQGGNQPQHF.

This clonotype came up many times. This chain links TRBV4-3 with TRBJ2-2; D remains ambiguous. Germline CDR1 is LGHNA and CDR2 is YSLEER. Trimming shortened V by 2 bases and J by 6 bases, and 10 bases separated the two germline ends. The CDR3 loop spans 14 amino acids. The DNA of the CDR3 is TGCGCCAGCAGCCAACCCCAAGGATCCGGGGAGCTGTTTTTT. Translated, it gives CASSQPQGSGELFF.

This clonotype was seen a few times. The rearrangement uses TRBV5-1 and TRBJ1-2; no clear D gene. The CDR3 loop spans 13 amino acids. Germline V gives CDR1 SGHRS, CDR2 YFSETQ. V shed 2 bases and J shed 8 bases, with 13 bases lying between them. The CDR3 nucleotides read TGCGCCAGCAGCTTTGCGGGAAGGAACGGCTACACCTTC. It encodes CASSFAGRNGYTF.

The chain combines TRBV25-1 with TRBJ2-4; 10 nucleotides match TRBD1. V lost 8 bases, J lost 9 bases, and 7 bases stayed unmatched. Germline assignment: CDR1 MGHDK and CDR2 SYGVNS. The CDR3 length is 13 residues. The CDR3 loop reads CASANRDRGIQYF. DNA for the CDR3: TGTGCCAGCGCCAACCGGGACAGGGGCATTCAGTACTTC.

The chain recombines TRBV18 with TRBJ2-2; 7 positions match TRBD1. V was clipped by 4 bases and J by 2 bases; unmatched bases: 7. The V gene's germline CDR1 is KGHSH and CDR2 LQKENI. This CDR3 has 16 residues. The CDR3 sequence is CASSRAGTVNTGELFF. The CDR3 coding sequence is TGTGCCAGCTCACGAGCCGGGACAGTTAACACCGGGGAGCTGTTTTTT.

About this clonotype: This may be a read error: a much more frequent sequence differs by one nucleotide. The chain couples TRBV18 to TRBJ2-3, with no clear D. Trimming removed 3 bases from V and 4 bases from J, with 11 bases in between. The CDR3 totals 14 residues. Germline V CDR1 and CDR2: KGHSH, LQKENI. This CDR3 is CASSPQIHSDTQYF. The CDR3 DNA sequence: TGTGCCAGCTCACCGCAGATACACTCAGATACGCAGTATTTT.

J is TRBJ2-7 and V is TRBV12-3 or TRBV12-4; D is uncertain. The CDR3 is 12 amino acids. Trimming pared 3 bases from V and 6 bases from J, leaving 9 bases between. The CDR3 nucleotides are TGTGCCAGCAGTTTCGTGACCGGCGAGCAGTACTTC. Amino acid sequence: CASSFVTGEQYF.